What follows are 29 T cell receptor beta chains derived from one specimen sequenced in a study of T cell changes during pregnancy in multiple sclerosis. Here immunoSEQ multiplex PCR was the method, and the copy in TCRdb shows in-frame clones only, minus some. There are about 81,000 clones in the sample; around 95% occur only once, and around 1.4% lies in the top ten. The input for sequencing was peripheral blood, taken in the third trimester of pregnancy. These receptors were taken from a female donor in good health, enrolled as a control in a pregnancy study.

V is TRBV18 and J is TRBJ2-2; the D gene is possibly TRBD2 (6 bases). This CDR3 contains 14 residues. Germline assignment: CDR1 KGHSH and CDR2 LQKENI. Trimming stripped 0 bases from V and 8 bases from J, with 10 bases between. CDR3: CASSPPSAGGELFF. The CDR3 bases are TGTGCCAGCTCACCACCATCGGCGGGAGGGGAGCTGTTTTTT.

A few counts support this clone. The rearrangement joins TRBV25-1 to TRBJ1-1; maybe TRBD1 (5 bases). The germline V gene encodes CDR1 MGHDK and CDR2 SYGVNS. Trimming left V 3 bases short and J 1 base short, with 9 bases between. The CDR3 consists of 14 residues. In DNA, the CDR3 is TGTGCCAGCAGTGATTACAGGCAGAACACTGAAGCTTTCTTT. This gives the protein CASSDYRQNTEAFF.

DNA for the CDR3: TGTGCCAGCAGTGAATTAGGAGGCGGTCAAGAGACGTACTTC. It encodes CASSELGGGQETYF. The chain couples TRBV6-1 to TRBJ2-7; D perhaps matches TRBD2 (5 bases). The V gene lost 2 bases and the J gene lost 12 bases, with 20 bases spanning the gap. This CDR3 has 14 amino acids. The germline CDR1 and CDR2 sequences are MNHNS and SASEGT.

In the case of this clone: Other DNA sequences in this specimen translate into the identical CDR3. The V gene is TRBV30, the J gene TRBJ1-1; TRBD1 might be the D (5 bases). CDR3 length: 16 residues. Deletions cut 4 bases from V and 0 bases from J, with 18 bases between. Germline V gives CDR1 GTSNPN, CDR2 SVGIG (reference sequence). The chain's CDR3 is CAWIGEQASLNTEAFF. For the CDR3, the DNA is TGTGCCTGGATAGGGGAACAGGCTTCCTTGAACACTGAAGCTTTCTTT. Using reference TRBV30 and TRBJ1-1 for the parts outside the CDR3, the full variable domain is SQTIHQWPATLVQPVGSPLSLECTVEGTSNPNLYWYRQAAGRGLQLLFYSVGIGQISSEVPQNLSASRPQDRQFILSSKKLLLSDSGFYLCAWIGEQASLNTEAFFGQGTRLTVV.

J is TRBJ1-1 and V is TRBV15; tentatively, D is TRBD1 (6 bases). The germline CDR1 and CDR2 sequences are LNHNV and YYDKDF (reference sequence). The CDR3 length is 17 residues. V was trimmed by 0 bases and J by 4 bases, leaving 18 bases between them. In DNA, the CDR3 is TGTGCCACCAGCAGAGATCTGCGGGGGGCTGGGGTCACTGAAGCTTTCTTT. Protein: CATSRDLRGAGVTEAFF.

V is TRBV28 and J is TRBJ2-1; TRBD2 agrees at 8 bases. CDR1 is MDHEN, CDR2 SYDVKM, per germline. The ends lost 7 bases at V and 7 bases at J; junction bases unmatched: 21. The CDR3 extends over 18 amino acids. The CDR3 coding sequence is TGTGCCAGCAAAGCCAGCGGGAGTTTGTGGAACACGGGGAATGAGCAGTTCTTC. As protein: CASKASGSLWNTGNEQFF.

This clone was seen only once. The chain joins TRBV6-5 to TRBJ2-1, with D possibly TRBD2 on 5 matching bases. The CDR3 sequence is 13 residues long. The V gene's germline CDR1 is MNHEY and CDR2 SVGAGI. V gave up 2 bases and J gave up 8 bases, with 10 bases separating them. The CDR3: CASSYRGSDEQFF. DNA for the CDR3: TGTGCCAGCAGTTACCGTGGGAGCGATGAGCAGTTCTTC.

This chain uses TRBV5-1 with TRBJ2-7; D might be TRBD1 (5 bases). This CDR3 comprises 14 residues. V dropped 2 bases and J dropped 4 bases, with 13 bases sitting between them. Per germline, CDR1 SGHRS and CDR2 YFSETQ. The chain's CDR3 is CASSFRGSGYEQYF. The CDR3 coding sequence is TGCGCCAGCAGCTTTAGGGGATCAGGGTACGAGCAGTACTTC.

This chain links TRBV2 with TRBJ2-3; D perhaps matches TRBD2 (6 bases). Germline V gene data show CDR1 as SNHLY and CDR2 as FYNNEI. The CDR3 has 16 amino acids. V was shortened by 5 bases and J by 1 base, with 16 bases between the two germline ends. CDR3 sequence: CASSPGPTGGTDTQYF. Written as DNA, the CDR3 is TGTGCCAGCAGTCCGGGCCCTACGGGGGGCACAGATACGCAGTATTTT.

The chain carries TRBV19 and TRBJ1-5; D ambiguous. In germline, CDR1 is LNHDA, CDR2 SQIVND (reference sequence). This CDR3 has 14 amino acids. Between the trimmed V and J ends, which lost 8 bases and 4 bases, there was a span of 15 bases. The CDR3 protein is CASREAQLNQPQHF. The CDR3 DNA reads TGTGCCAGTCGGGAGGCCCAATTAAATCAGCCCCAGCATTTT.

This rearrangement joins TRBV5-1 to TRBJ2-1, with no clear D. This CDR3 is built from 15 residues. Germline CDR1 is SGHRS and CDR2 is YFSETQ. Between the trimmed V and J ends, which lost 0 bases and 2 bases, there was a span of 9 bases. CDR3: CASSLVSGAYNEQFF. The CDR3 bases are TGCGCCAGCAGCTTGGTCTCCGGAGCCTACAATGAGCAGTTCTTC.

This rearrangement joins TRBV5-1 to TRBJ2-4; 10 bases are a match to TRBD1. CDR3 size: 17 residues. Per germline, CDR1 SGHRS and CDR2 YFSETQ. V shed 4 bases, J shed 2 bases, and the junction held 9 bases outside the gene matches. The CDR3 protein is CASSRMTGGTSKNIQYF. The DNA for the CDR3 is TGCGCCAGCAGCCGCATGACAGGGGGCACGTCCAAAAACATTCAGTACTTC. The whole variable domain, remainder taken from reference TRBV5-1 and TRBJ2-4, is KAGVTQTPRYLIKTRGQQVTLSCSPISGHRSVSWYQQTPGQGLQFLFEYFSETQRNKGNFPGRFSGRQFSNSRSEMNVSTLELGDSALYLCASSRMTGGTSKNIQYFGAGTRLSVL.

The chain employs TRBV2 and TRBJ1-5, with D uncertain. With 2 bases removed from V and 2 bases from J, the gap between germline ends came to 10 bases. This CDR3 has 15 amino acids. CDR1 and CDR2 from the germline V gene are SNHLY and FYNNEI. The CDR3 nucleotides are TGTGCCAGCAGTGAACGGGAAATTGGCAATCAGCCCCAGCATTTT. This translates into CASSEREIGNQPQHF.

This clone was seen only a few times. V usage is TRBV28 and J usage is TRBJ1-2; a possible D gene is TRBD1 (5 bases). The CDR3 spans 12 residues. V lost 3 bases and J lost 7, with 9 bases in between. Germline CDR1 is MDHEN and CDR2 is SYDVKM. The CDR3 protein is CASSFTGGGYTF. CDR3 nucleotide sequence: TGTGCCAGCAGTTTCACAGGTGGTGGCTACACCTTC.

The V and J genes are TRBV6-1 and TRBJ2-7, with 7 positions matching TRBD1. The J segment lost 4 bases and the V segment lost 5 bases, leaving 8 bases of the junction unmatched. CDR1 is MNHNS and CDR2 is SASEGT in the germline V gene. This CDR3 has 14 amino acids. The CDR3 loop is CASSPGQRVYEQYF. In nucleotides, the CDR3 is TGTGCCAGCAGTCCGGGACAGCGTGTGTACGAGCAGTACTTC.

This sequence joins TRBV28 and TRBJ2-7, with 8 bases identical to TRBD1. Per germline, CDR1 MDHEN and CDR2 SYDVKM. The CDR3 consists of 15 residues. J lost 0 bases, V lost 5 bases, and 6 bases had no gene match. This chain's CDR3 is CASSGQGWVSYEQYF. The CDR3, as DNA: TGTGCCAGCAGTGGACAGGGCTGGGTCTCCTACGAGCAGTACTTC.

This rearrangement joins TRBV5-4 to TRBJ2-2; possible D gene TRBD1, 6 bases. Trimming shortened V by 4 bases and J by 1 base, and 8 bases separated the two germline ends. The CDR3 loop spans 14 amino acids. The germline V gene has CDR1 SGHNT and CDR2 YYREEE (reference sequence). CDR3 nucleotides: TGTGCCAGCAGCAAGGGACAGAACACCGGGGAGCTGTTTTTT. Translated, it gives CASSKGQNTGELFF.

Only one count was recorded for this clone. The J gene is TRBJ1-4, the V gene TRBV19; no clear D. Trimming shortened V by 6 bases and J by 0 bases, and 5 bases separated the two germline ends. CDR1 is LNHDA and CDR2 is SQIVND in the germline V gene (reference sequence). The CDR3 spans 13 residues. The CDR3, as DNA: TGTGCCAGTAGCCCTTCAACTAATGAAAAACTGTTTTTT. Translation gives CASSPSTNEKLFF.

This chain joins TRBV27 and TRBJ1-2; D gene unclear. The CDR3 length is 13 residues. Germline V gene lookup returns CDR1 MNHEY and CDR2 SMNVEV (reference sequence). V lost 5 bases, J lost 4 bases, and 11 bases lay in between. DNA of the CDR3: TGTGCCAGCAGTCCCGATGGTAGCTATGGCTACACCTTC. Amino acids: CASSPDGSYGYTF.

This clone was counted a few times. The gene calls are TRBV4-1 and TRBJ2-7; perhaps TRBD2 as D (5 bases). Germline V gene lookup returns CDR1 MGHRA and CDR2 YSYEKL. The CDR3 is 13 amino acids. Trimming stripped 5 bases from V and 6 bases from J, with 14 bases between. The CDR3 is CASSAGVEGEQYF. CDR3 coding DNA: TGCGCCAGCAGCGCCGGGGTTGAGGGCGAGCAGTACTTC.

The chain employs TRBV6-1 and TRBJ1-5; 7 bases match TRBD1. In germline, CDR1 is MNHNS, CDR2 SASEGT. V lost 11 bases and J lost 4; bases outside the gene matches: 8. The CDR3 has 13 residues. Here the CDR3 reads CAGWTGGNQPQHF. Written as DNA, the CDR3 is TGTGCCGGGTGGACAGGTGGAAATCAGCCCCAGCATTTT.

The chain employs TRBV4-1 and TRBJ1-5, with D maybe TRBD1 (5 bases). Germline CDR1 MGHRA, CDR2 YSYEKL. The CDR3 loop spans 14 amino acids. Trimming shortened V by 1 base and J by 9 bases, and 13 bases separated the two germline ends. In DNA form, the CDR3 reads TGCGCCAGCAGCCAAGTCGAGCGCACAGGGCCCCAGCATTTT. Its translation is CASSQVERTGPQHF.

The chain uses TRBV6-5 and TRBJ2-7; 10 nucleotides agree with TRBD1. This CDR3 contains 14 residues. V dropped 5 bases and J dropped 4; count of bases not matched to a gene: 5. The germline V gene encodes CDR1 MNHEY and CDR2 SVGAGI. CDR3 in amino acids: CASSRTGGNYEQYF. The CDR3 nucleotides read TGTGCCAGCAGTCGGACAGGGGGGAATTACGAGCAGTACTTC.

This rearrangement joins TRBV5-6 to TRBJ1-2; TRBD1 aligns across 7 bases. The junction had 3 bases not matched to a gene; V was cut back by 0 bases and J by 4 bases. CDR1 is SGHDT, CDR2 YYEEEE, per germline. CDR3 length: 14 residues. The CDR3 here is CASSLEGTAYGYTF. In DNA form, the CDR3 reads TGTGCCAGCAGCTTGGAAGGGACAGCCTATGGCTACACCTTC.

The chain combines TRBV19 with TRBJ2-7; 8 bases are shared with TRBD1. The CDR3 has 15 amino acids. The germline V gene encodes CDR1 LNHDA and CDR2 SQIVND (reference sequence). Trimming took 4 bases from V and 2 from J; bases not matched to a gene: 7. In DNA, the CDR3 is TGTGCCAGTAGTAACGGCGGGACAGGACCCTACGAGCAGTACTTC. Its protein is CASSNGGTGPYEQYF. The variable domain in full, completed from reference TRBV19 and TRBJ2-7, reads DGGITQSPKYLFRKEGQNVTLSCEQNLNHDAMYWYRQDPGQGLRLIYYSQIVNDFQKGDIAEGYSVSREKKESFPLTVTSAQKNPTAFYLCASSNGGTGPYEQYFGPGTRLTVT.

The genes are TRBV28 and TRBJ2-1; 9 bases fit TRBD1. The V gene end was trimmed by 5 bases and the J gene end by 6 bases; junction bases not matched to a gene: 11. Germline assignment: CDR1 MDHEN and CDR2 SYDVKM. The CDR3 runs to 16 residues. The DNA of the CDR3 is TGTGCCAGCAGTGCCTTAACAGGGGGCGCGGCCAATGAGCAGTTCTTC. Translated: CASSALTGGAANEQFF.

The chain links TRBV15 to TRBJ2-7; 10 bases map to TRBD1. The germline V gene has CDR1 LNHNV and CDR2 YYDKDF (reference sequence). After removal of 5 bases from V and 6 bases from J, the junction contained 4 bases not matched to a gene. This CDR3 is 13 amino acids long. In DNA form, the CDR3 reads TGTGCCACCAGCTGGGACAGGGGTGGCGAGCAGTACTTC. It yields the protein CATSWDRGGEQYF.

The chain combines TRBV2 with TRBJ2-1, with D perhaps matching TRBD2 (5 bases). CDR3 length equals 14 residues. Germline CDR1 SNHLY, CDR2 FYNNEI. The V and J ends lost 2 bases and 7 bases respectively, with 12 bases between them. The DNA of the CDR3 is TGTGCCAGCAGTGAACTAGCTTCTATAAATGAGCAGTTCTTC. Its translation is CASSELASINEQFF.

A single count supports this clone. V and J are TRBV19 and TRBJ2-1; 8 bases are a match to TRBD2. CDR1 LNHDA and CDR2 SQIVND come from the germline V gene (reference sequence). J gave up 4 bases and V 3 bases, and 2 bases lay outside the gene matches. This CDR3 region has 14 residues. Written as DNA, the CDR3 is TGTGCCAGTAGTATCACTAGCGGTTACAATGAGCAGTTCTTC. It is translated as CASSITSGYNEQFF.